These 25 T cell receptor beta chains originate from one sample sequenced in a study of T cells expressing NK-cell markers. From the 5' RACE reads, TCRdb lists one entry per CDR3 protein and no DNA. The ten most abundant clones cover roughly 5.2% of a sample with about 380,000 distinct CDR3 sequences. Material for sequencing was blood T cells: a sorted CD56 or NKG2C T cell subset, CD4+ or CD8+ T cells, or bulk PBMC T cells (not recorded which). All receptors come from a man aged 18-75 years in good health.

The chain combines TRBV7-9 with TRBJ2-7; TCRdb's D call, TRBD1, is unchecked because there is no DNA. Germline loops: CDR1 SEHNR, CDR2 FQNEAQ (reference sequence). This CDR3 has 14 residues. This CDR3 reads CASSLAMGRYEQYF.

The chain uses TRBV7-6 and TRBJ2-1; the D call of TRBD1 rests on TCRdb alone, since no DNA is present to check it. The CDR3 runs to 14 residues. Per the germline V gene, CDR1 is SGHVS and CDR2 is FNYEAQ. The chain's CDR3 is CASSTPWGYNEQFF.

V and J are TRBV12-3 or TRBV12-4 and TRBJ2-1; TCRdb indicates TRBD1, and absent DNA this call remains unverified. CDR3 length: 17 amino acids. This chain's CDR3 is CASSLRPLGGGAYEQFF.

The chain combines TRBV30 with TRBJ2-1; lacking DNA, the TRBD1 call made by TCRdb goes unchecked. The CDR3 extends over 11 amino acids. CDR1 and CDR2 from the germline V gene are GTSNPN and SVGIG (reference sequence). This CDR3 is CAWSNGPVEFF.

V gene TRBV18 combines with J gene TRBJ1-6; the TRBD1 assignment by TCRdb is unverifiable without DNA. Germline V lookup: CDR1 KGHSH, CDR2 LQKENI. This CDR3 region has 15 residues. This CDR3 is CASSLPTGGGSPLHF.

CDR3: CARGQGATQYF. The rearrangement joins TRBV19 to TRBJ2-7; TCRdb indicates TRBD1, and absent DNA this call remains unverified. The germline V gene has CDR1 LNHDA and CDR2 SQIVND (reference sequence). The CDR3 loop spans 11 amino acids.

This chain links TRBV5-6 with TRBJ1-5. Germline V gives CDR1 SGHDT, CDR2 YYEEEE. This CDR3 has 18 residues. CDR3 residues: CASSLFSFRGAISEPQHF.

The chain couples TRBV28 to TRBJ1-2. Germline V gene data show CDR1 as MDHEN and CDR2 as SYDVKM. The CDR3 is 14 amino acids. The CDR3 sequence is CASSLSGANYGYTF.

J is TRBJ2-2 and V is TRBV7-9. This CDR3 is built from 13 residues. Germline V gene data show CDR1 as SEHNR and CDR2 as FQNEAQ (reference sequence). The CDR3 loop reads CASSSELTGELFF.

V usage is TRBV7-8 and J usage is TRBJ1-2. CDR3 length: 14 residues. CDR1 is SGHVS, CDR2 FQNEAQ, per germline. The CDR3: CASSLALLWSGYTF.

V and J are TRBV12-3 or TRBV12-4 and TRBJ2-4; TCRdb proposes TRBD1, but this gene call is untestable without DNA. The length of the CDR3 is 20 residues. The CDR3 sequence is CASSPGLGRGLLKAKNIQYF.

The chain has TRBV24-1 and TRBJ1-1. Germline values: CDR1 KGHDR, CDR2 SFDVKD. This CDR3 spans 14 amino acids. The CDR3 protein is CATCSGMRDTEAFF.

This chain uses TRBV14 with TRBJ2-4; the D call from TCRdb, TRBD1, cannot be confirmed without DNA. The CDR3 loop spans 13 amino acids. Germline V lookup: CDR1 SGHDN, CDR2 FVKESK. The CDR3 loop is CASSQAGGNIQYF.

The V call is TRBV10-2, the J call TRBJ1-2; TCRdb picks TRBD1, but there is no DNA to check that call. CDR3 length equals 13 residues. Germline lookup yields CDR1 WSHSY and CDR2 SAAADI. The CDR3 sequence is CASTGTGDYGYTF.

CDR3 protein: CASSLGPRSSYEQYF. This chain links TRBV12-3 or TRBV12-4 with TRBJ2-7. The CDR3 extends over 15 amino acids.

This chain connects TRBV28 to TRBJ1-1. Germline CDR1 and CDR2: MDHEN and SYDVKM. The CDR3 loop spans 11 amino acids. The chain's CDR3 is CATHRNTEAFF. The variable domain in full, completed from reference TRBV28 and TRBJ1-1, reads DVKVTQSSRYLVKRTGEKVFLECVQDMDHENMFWYRQDPGLGLRLIYFSYDVKMKEKGDIPEGYSVSREKKERFSLILESASTNQTSMYLCATHRNTEAFFGQGTRLTVV.

V gene TRBV6-5 combines with J gene TRBJ2-7; the TCRdb D gene call, TRBD2, has no DNA to confirm it. The CDR3 totals 14 residues. From germline, CDR1 is MNHEY and CDR2 SVGAGI. CDR3 amino acids: CASSLALSIYEQYF.

The chain's CDR3 is CASSLVEGSTEAFF. The chain recombines TRBV11-2 with TRBJ1-1. Germline V CDR1 and CDR2: SGHAT, FQNNGV. CDR3 length: 14 amino acids.

The chain recombines TRBV12-3 or TRBV12-4 with TRBJ1-1; TCRdb's D gene call, TRBD1, goes unchecked for lack of DNA. This CDR3 has 15 residues. CDR3 residues: CASSRDRGWDTEAFF.

The V and J genes are TRBV7-9 and TRBJ1-1; with no DNA, the TCRdb D assignment of TRBD1 cannot be verified. From germline, CDR1 is SEHNR and CDR2 FQNEAQ (reference sequence). The CDR3 extends over 16 amino acids. This CDR3 reads CASSLGWQGENTEAFF.

This chain connects TRBV12-3 or TRBV12-4 to TRBJ1-2; as DNA is missing, the TRBD1 call by TCRdb cannot be tested. The CDR3 runs 16 residues. The CDR3 here is CASSLAGTGQIGGYTF.

This chain connects TRBV9 to TRBJ2-1; the TRBD1 assignment by TCRdb is unverifiable without DNA. The CDR3 runs to 15 residues. Germline CDR1 reads SGDLS; CDR2 reads YYNGEE. The CDR3 region is CASSVVGGPGDEQFF.

The J gene is TRBJ2-1, the V gene TRBV3-1; the TCRdb D gene call, TRBD2, has no DNA to confirm it. The germline CDR1 and CDR2 sequences are LGHDT and YNNKEL (reference sequence). The CDR3 has 16 amino acids. The CDR3 here is CASSTQGLAGVNEQFF.

This chain's CDR3 is CASSNPGQGYYGYTF. The V call is TRBV7-2, the J call TRBJ1-2; the TCRdb D gene call, TRBD1, has no DNA to confirm it. Germline CDR1 and CDR2: SGHTA and FQGNSA. The CDR3 has 15 amino acids.

The chain is built from TRBV12-3 or TRBV12-4 and TRBJ1-1. The CDR3 has 13 residues. CDR3 loop: CASSRARRAEAFF.